The TCR beta chain described here comes from a study of metastatic and nonmetastatic thyroid tumors. About the research overall: Peripheral blood and tumor or nodule samples from malignant and benign thyroid patients were compared.

TCRdb reprocessed the PCR reads using MiXCR. This table holds 25,000 to 30,000 clones, about 3.9% found once. Until they underwent thyroid surgery, no patient had received any treatment. The CDR3 has 12 amino acids. About this clone itself: An end of the junction differs from the germline gene, which may be a read error.

The chain is built from TRBV12-3 or TRBV12-4 and TRBJ1-4; no clear D gene. This sequence was found in a male donor with papillary thyroid cancer or a benign thyroid nodule (not recorded which). Some clones in this sample may be carry-over from other donors' samples. What was sequenced was blood. The CDR3 reads CTSSFSNEKLFF. CDR3 coding DNA: TGTACCAGCAGTTTCTCGAATGAAAAACTGTTTTTT.